The 29 T cell receptor beta chains listed next were all sequenced from one sample in a study of monozygotic twins with inflammatory bowel disease (dated by TCRdb to the late 2010s). The protocol used for the library was 5' RACE. Sequencing took place on an Illumina HiSeq 2500. Each entry corresponds to one CDR3 protein sequence from reads that TCRdb reprocessed, and DNA is not given. The sample table records over 350,000 distinct CDR3 sequences. The ten top clones hold 2.5% to 3% of the sample. The source material was blood. The receptors were gathered from a human donor with ulcerative colitis or Crohn's disease, or a healthy co-twin of an affected twin (not recorded which).

Here the CDR3 reads CASCKRSSYEQYF. The chain is built from TRBV6-2 or TRBV6-3 and TRBJ2-7. CDR1 is MNHEY and CDR2 is SVGEGT in the germline V gene. The CDR3 is 13 amino acids.

J is TRBJ2-4 and V is TRBV5-1; without DNA, the TCRdb call of TRBD1 cannot be checked. Germline CDR1 SGHRS, CDR2 YFSETQ. This CDR3 comprises 15 residues. The CDR3 region is CASSTSTGTKNIQYF.

The chain carries TRBV12-3 or TRBV12-4 and TRBJ2-4; TCRdb lists TRBD2, though no DNA is available to test this call. The CDR3 is 18 residues long. Here the CDR3 reads CASSDPPGIAIAKNIQYF.

V usage is TRBV5-1 and J usage is TRBJ1-4. Germline CDR1 reads SGHRS; CDR2 reads YFSETQ. The CDR3 loop spans 11 amino acids. The CDR3 spells CASSSDRKLFF.

The genes are TRBV5-1 and TRBJ1-4. Germline values: CDR1 SGHRS, CDR2 YFSETQ. The CDR3 sequence is 15 residues long. CDR3 loop: CASSLAGNSNEKLFF.

The chain couples TRBV4-1 to TRBJ2-3; TCRdb picks TRBD2, but there is no DNA to check that call. Germline V gene sequence: CDR1 MGHRA, CDR2 YSYEKL. CDR3 length: 17 residues. The CDR3 protein is CASSLAGTSGITDTQYF.

This chain uses TRBV5-1 with TRBJ2-1; TCRdb lists TRBD1, though no DNA is available to test this call. The CDR3 has 15 amino acids. Germline CDR1 SGHRS, CDR2 YFSETQ. The CDR3 spells CASSLGGTVNNEQFF.

The rearrangement joins TRBV5-6 to TRBJ2-3; TCRdb indicates TRBD1, and absent DNA this call remains unverified. This CDR3 comprises 14 residues. Germline CDR1 and CDR2: SGHDT and YYEEEE. CDR3 in amino acids: CATRGRGRTDTQYF. Using reference TRBV5-6 and TRBJ2-3 for the parts outside the CDR3, the full variable domain is DAGVTQSPTHLIKTRGQQVTLRCSPKSGHDTVSWYQQALGQGPQFIFQYYEEEERQRGNFPDRFSGHQFPNYSSELNVNALLLGDSALYLCATRGRGRTDTQYFGPGTRLTVL.

The rearrangement joins TRBV29-1 to TRBJ2-3. Germline lookup yields CDR1 SQVTM and CDR2 ANQGSEA. The CDR3 is 13 amino acids. CDR3 loop: CSVSMTGPDTQYF.

The chain carries TRBV12-3 or TRBV12-4 and TRBJ1-1. The CDR3 is 12 residues long. CDR3 sequence reads: CASTSLMAEAFF.

The chain links TRBV4-1 to TRBJ2-2; TCRdb returns TRBD1, unconfirmable since there is no DNA. CDR3 length equals 15 residues. In germline, CDR1 is MGHRA, CDR2 YSYEKL. The chain's CDR3 is CASSTSIPPTGELFF.

V is TRBV29-1 and J is TRBJ1-1; TCRdb picks TRBD1, but there is no DNA to check that call. Germline CDR1 is SQVTM and CDR2 is ANQGSEA. There are 15 residues in the CDR3. CDR3 sequence reads: CSVQAGWGMNTEAFF.

The chain recombines TRBV20-1 with TRBJ2-3; the D call from TCRdb, TRBD1, cannot be confirmed without DNA. The CDR3 is 12 amino acids. The germline V gene has CDR1 DFQATT and CDR2 SNEGSKA (reference sequence). This CDR3 is CSAPGVADTQYF.

The chain carries TRBV10-3 and TRBJ2-5; with no DNA, the TCRdb D assignment of TRBD1 cannot be verified. CDR3 length: 14 amino acids. Germline V gene data show CDR1 as ENHRY and CDR2 as SYGVKD. This chain's CDR3 is CAISEDREWAAQYF.

This sequence joins TRBV12-3 or TRBV12-4 and TRBJ2-3; as DNA is missing, the TRBD1 call by TCRdb cannot be tested. The CDR3 runs 15 residues. CDR3 loop: CASSSMEGAGDTQYF.

V gene TRBV7-2 combines with J gene TRBJ1-5. CDR1 SGHTA and CDR2 FQGNSA come from the germline V gene. This CDR3 region has 14 residues. The CDR3 region is CASSLVNTHQPQHF.

The gene calls are TRBV20-1 and TRBJ2-7; there is no DNA to check the TCRdb D call of TRBD1. The V gene's germline CDR1 is DFQATT and CDR2 SNEGSKA (reference sequence). The CDR3 length is 12 residues. CDR3 loop: CSASVSPYEQYF.

This chain uses TRBV12-3 or TRBV12-4 with TRBJ1-2. The CDR3 has 13 residues. The CDR3 region is CASRGPLGYGYTF.

The chain is built from TRBV7-9 and TRBJ1-1. CDR1 and CDR2 (germline): SEHNR, FQNEAQ (reference sequence). The CDR3 extends over 13 amino acids. The CDR3 loop is CASSGEVGTEAFF.

V usage is TRBV7-9 and J usage is TRBJ2-1; TCRdb's assignment of TRBD2 cannot be checked, as there is no DNA. The CDR3 contains 15 residues. Looked up from germline, CDR1 is SEHNR and CDR2 is FQNEAQ (reference sequence). CDR3 in amino acids: CASSFRLAVYNEQFF.

The chain recombines TRBV20-1 with TRBJ2-7; TCRdb's D call of TRBD1 is untestable without DNA. The CDR3 has 15 amino acids. The germline V gene encodes CDR1 DFQATT and CDR2 SNEGSKA (reference sequence). The CDR3 reads CSASGGQSLSYEQYF.

The chain employs TRBV6-5 and TRBJ2-7; TCRdb's D call of TRBD1 is untestable without DNA. The germline V gene has CDR1 MNHEY and CDR2 SVGAGI. The CDR3 spans 15 residues. The CDR3 is CASSYSGDSAYEQYF.

The V call is TRBV11-2, the J call TRBJ1-1; no DNA is available, so the TRBD1 call from TCRdb remains unchecked. Germline V gene lookup returns CDR1 SGHAT and CDR2 FQNNGV. The CDR3 sequence is 14 residues long. CDR3: CASSLGPVRTEAFF.

The chain employs TRBV6-1 and TRBJ1-6. The CDR3 extends over 17 amino acids. Germline CDR1 MNHNS, CDR2 SASEGT. The CDR3 spells CASSRGTVGTSHSPLHF.

The chain combines TRBV9 with TRBJ2-3; without DNA, the TCRdb call of TRBD2 cannot be checked. The CDR3 loop spans 16 amino acids. Germline CDR1 is SGDLS and CDR2 is YYNGEE. CDR3 sequence: CASSGRTADYTDTQYF.

J is TRBJ2-2 and V is TRBV12-3 or TRBV12-4. CDR3 size: 14 residues. The CDR3 sequence is CASSPHMNTGELFF.

The chain's CDR3 is CATSTSGGTDTQYF. The J gene is TRBJ2-3, the V gene TRBV24-1; absent DNA, TCRdb's TRBD2 call cannot be checked. CDR1 is KGHDR and CDR2 is SFDVKD in the germline V gene. This CDR3 comprises 14 residues.

This rearrangement joins TRBV18 to TRBJ2-7; TCRdb lists TRBD1, though no DNA is available to test this call. CDR1 KGHSH and CDR2 LQKENI come from the germline V gene. CDR3 length: 15 amino acids. CDR3 sequence reads: CASSPAGQGGYEQYF.

The J gene is TRBJ2-1, the V gene TRBV12-3 or TRBV12-4. This CDR3 is 13 amino acids long. CDR3 sequence: CASSLDPINEQFF.